This TCR beta chain was documented in a study of T cells in Graves' hyperthyroidism and ophthalmopathy. The CDR3 regions of TCR beta were amplified from RNA transcripts. The study used the HTBI primer set for a first-round RT-PCR of the TCR CDR3. MiXCR, applied by TCRdb to the multiplex PCR reads, yields one record per CDR3 protein. The sample consists of around 500,000 distinct CDR3 sequences, about 16% of them appearing once. The V gene lost 2 bases and the J gene lost 1 base, with 18 bases spanning the gap. The CDR3 sequence is 18 residues long. The germline gives CDR1 MNHEY, CDR2 SVGEGT. This clonotype was seen many times. Investigators excluded patients with uncontrolled infection, other autoimmune disease, pregnancy or lactation.

The sequencing sample was made of blood. This chain joins TRBV6-2 or TRBV6-3 and TRBJ1-5; D might be TRBD1 (6 bases). The clonotype comes from a woman in her 30s with Graves' ophthalmopathy. CDR3 bases: TGTGCCAGCAGTTACCACCCTAAGGGGGGACGAAGCAATCAGCCCCAGCATTTT. Its translation is CASSYHPKGGRSNQPQHF.